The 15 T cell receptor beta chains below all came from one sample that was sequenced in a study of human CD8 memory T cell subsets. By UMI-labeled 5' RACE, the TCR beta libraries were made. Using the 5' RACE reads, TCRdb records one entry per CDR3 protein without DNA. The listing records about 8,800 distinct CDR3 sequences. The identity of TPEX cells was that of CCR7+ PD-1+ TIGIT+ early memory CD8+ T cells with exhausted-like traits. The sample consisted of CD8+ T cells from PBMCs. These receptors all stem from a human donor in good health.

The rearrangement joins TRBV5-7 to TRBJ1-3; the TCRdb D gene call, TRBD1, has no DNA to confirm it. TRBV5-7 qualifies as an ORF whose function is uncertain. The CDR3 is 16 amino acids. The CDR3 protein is CASSYRTGKAGNTIYF.

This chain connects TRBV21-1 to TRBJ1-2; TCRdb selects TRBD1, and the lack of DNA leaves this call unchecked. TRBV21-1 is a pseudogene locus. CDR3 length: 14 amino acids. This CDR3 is CASSPRQVRYGYTF.

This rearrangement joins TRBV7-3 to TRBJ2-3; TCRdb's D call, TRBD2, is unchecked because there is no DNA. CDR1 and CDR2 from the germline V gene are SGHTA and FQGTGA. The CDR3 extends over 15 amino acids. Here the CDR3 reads CASSLSGGLTDTQYF.

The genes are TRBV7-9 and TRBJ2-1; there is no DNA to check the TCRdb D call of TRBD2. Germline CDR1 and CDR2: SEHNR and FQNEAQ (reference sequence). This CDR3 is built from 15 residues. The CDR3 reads CASSLASGRRNEQFF.

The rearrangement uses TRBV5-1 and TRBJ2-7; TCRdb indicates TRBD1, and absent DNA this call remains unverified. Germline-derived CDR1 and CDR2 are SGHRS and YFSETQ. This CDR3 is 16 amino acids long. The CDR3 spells CASSSRGGRSAYEQYF.

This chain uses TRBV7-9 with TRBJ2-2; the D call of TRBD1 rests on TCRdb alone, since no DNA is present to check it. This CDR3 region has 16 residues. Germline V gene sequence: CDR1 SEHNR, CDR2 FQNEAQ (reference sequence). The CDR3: CASSIWTGDNTGELFF.

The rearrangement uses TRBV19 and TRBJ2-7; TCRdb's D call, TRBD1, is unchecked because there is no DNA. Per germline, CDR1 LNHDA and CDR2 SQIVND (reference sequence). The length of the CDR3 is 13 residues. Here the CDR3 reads CASSPGQGHEQYF.

The CDR3 here is CASSPPSTDTQYF. The J gene is TRBJ2-3, the V gene TRBV7-9. The CDR3 has 13 amino acids. CDR1 and CDR2 from the germline V gene are SEHNR and FQNEAQ (reference sequence).

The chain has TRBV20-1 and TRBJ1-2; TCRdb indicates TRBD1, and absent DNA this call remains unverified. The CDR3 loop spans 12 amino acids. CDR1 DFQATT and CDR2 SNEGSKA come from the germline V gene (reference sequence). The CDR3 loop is CSARDRRGGYTF.

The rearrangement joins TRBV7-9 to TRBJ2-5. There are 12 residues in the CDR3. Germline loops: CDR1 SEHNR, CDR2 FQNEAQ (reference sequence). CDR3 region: CASSIEKQTQYF.

CDR3 protein: CASSALQGESTEAFF. The J gene is TRBJ1-1, the V gene TRBV4-1; the D gene TCRdb calls, TRBD1, cannot be checked with no DNA. From germline, CDR1 is MGHRA and CDR2 YSYEKL. The CDR3 is 15 amino acids.

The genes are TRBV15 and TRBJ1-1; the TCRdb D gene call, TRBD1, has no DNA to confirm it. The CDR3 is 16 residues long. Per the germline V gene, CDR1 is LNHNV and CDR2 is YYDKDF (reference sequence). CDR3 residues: CATSRDRTGLNTEAFF.

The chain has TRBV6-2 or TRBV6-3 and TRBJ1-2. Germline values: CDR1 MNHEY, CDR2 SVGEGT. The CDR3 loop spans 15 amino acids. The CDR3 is CASSYPMTRGYGYTF.

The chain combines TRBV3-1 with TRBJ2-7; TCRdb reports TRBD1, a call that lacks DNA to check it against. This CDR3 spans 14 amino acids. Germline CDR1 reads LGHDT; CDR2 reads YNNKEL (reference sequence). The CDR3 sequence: CASSHGTAAYEQYF.

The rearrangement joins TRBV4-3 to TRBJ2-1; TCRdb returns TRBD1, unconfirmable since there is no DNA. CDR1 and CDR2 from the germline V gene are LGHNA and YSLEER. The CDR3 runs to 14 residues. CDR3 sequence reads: CASSQGTTYNEQFF.